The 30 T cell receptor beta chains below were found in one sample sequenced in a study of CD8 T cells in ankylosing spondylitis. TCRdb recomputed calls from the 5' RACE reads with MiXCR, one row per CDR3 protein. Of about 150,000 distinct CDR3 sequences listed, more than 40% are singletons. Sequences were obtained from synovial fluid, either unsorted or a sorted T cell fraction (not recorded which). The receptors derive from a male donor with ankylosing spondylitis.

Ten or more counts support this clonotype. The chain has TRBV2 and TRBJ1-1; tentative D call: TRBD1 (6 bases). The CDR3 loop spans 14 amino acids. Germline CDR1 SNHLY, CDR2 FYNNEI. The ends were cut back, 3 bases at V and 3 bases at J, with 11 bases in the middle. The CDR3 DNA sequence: TGTGCCAGCAGTGAGGCAGGGGAGGACACTGAAGCTTTCTTT. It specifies CASSEAGEDTEAFF.

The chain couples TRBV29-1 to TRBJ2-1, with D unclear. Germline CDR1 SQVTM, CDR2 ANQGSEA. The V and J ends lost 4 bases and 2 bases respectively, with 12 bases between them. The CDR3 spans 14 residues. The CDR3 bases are TGCAGCGTTGGAGCCCTCAACCCCTACAATGAGCAGTTCTTC. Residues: CSVGALNPYNEQFF.

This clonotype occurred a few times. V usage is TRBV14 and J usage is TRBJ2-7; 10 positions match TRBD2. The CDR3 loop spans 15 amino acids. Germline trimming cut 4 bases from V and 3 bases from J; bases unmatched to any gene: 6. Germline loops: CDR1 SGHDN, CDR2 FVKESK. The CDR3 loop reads CASSLVLAGVYEQYF. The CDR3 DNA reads TGTGCCAGCAGCCTCGTCCTAGCGGGAGTCTACGAGCAGTACTTC.

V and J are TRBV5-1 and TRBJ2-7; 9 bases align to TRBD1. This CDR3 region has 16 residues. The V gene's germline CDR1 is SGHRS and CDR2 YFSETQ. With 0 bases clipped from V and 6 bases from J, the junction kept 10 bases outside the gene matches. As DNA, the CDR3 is TGCGCCAGCAGCTTGGAGGCGGGACAGGGTATCGGCGAGCAGTACTTC. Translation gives CASSLEAGQGIGEQYF.

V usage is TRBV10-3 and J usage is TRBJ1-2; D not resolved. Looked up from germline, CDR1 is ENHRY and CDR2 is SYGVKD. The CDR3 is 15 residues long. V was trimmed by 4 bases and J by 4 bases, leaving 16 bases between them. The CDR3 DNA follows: TGTGCCATCAGTGCATTCAGACTGCTGTCCTATGGCTACACCTTC. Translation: CAISAFRLLSYGYTF.

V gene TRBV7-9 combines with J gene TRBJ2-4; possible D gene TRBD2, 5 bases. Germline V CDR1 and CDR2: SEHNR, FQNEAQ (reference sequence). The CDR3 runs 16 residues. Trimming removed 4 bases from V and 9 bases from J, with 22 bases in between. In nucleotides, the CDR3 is TGTGCCAGCAGCTGGACTGGGTCAGACCCCTCGGGCATTCAGTACTTC. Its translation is CASSWTGSDPSGIQYF.

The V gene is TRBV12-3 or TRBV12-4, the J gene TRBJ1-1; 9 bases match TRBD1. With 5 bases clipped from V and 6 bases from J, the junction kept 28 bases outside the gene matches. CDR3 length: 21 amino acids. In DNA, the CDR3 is TGTGCCAGCAGTCTTGCGCCTAAACTACAGGGGGCGACCCAGGTAGTCGCTGAAGCTTTCTTT. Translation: CASSLAPKLQGATQVVAEAFF.

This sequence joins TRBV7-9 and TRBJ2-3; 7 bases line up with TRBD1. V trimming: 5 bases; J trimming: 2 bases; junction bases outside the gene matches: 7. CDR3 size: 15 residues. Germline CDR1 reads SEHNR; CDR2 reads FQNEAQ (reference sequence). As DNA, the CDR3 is TGTGCCAGCAGCGAGACAGGGCCTAACACAGATACGCAGTATTTT. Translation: CASSETGPNTDTQYF.

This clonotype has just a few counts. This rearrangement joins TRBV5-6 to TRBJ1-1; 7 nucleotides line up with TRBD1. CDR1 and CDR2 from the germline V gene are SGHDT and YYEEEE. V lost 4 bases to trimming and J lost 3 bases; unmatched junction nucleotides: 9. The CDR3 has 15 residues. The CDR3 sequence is CASSVLGTVYTEAFF. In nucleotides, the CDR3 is TGTGCCAGCAGCGTGCTCGGGACAGTATACACTGAAGCTTTCTTT.

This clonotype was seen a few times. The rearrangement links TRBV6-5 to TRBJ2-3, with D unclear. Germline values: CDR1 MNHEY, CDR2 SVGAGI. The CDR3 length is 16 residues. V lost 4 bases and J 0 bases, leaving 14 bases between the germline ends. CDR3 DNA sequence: TGTGCCAGCAGTTCAGACCGACAAGTTAGCACAGATACGCAGTATTTT. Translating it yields CASSSDRQVSTDTQYF.

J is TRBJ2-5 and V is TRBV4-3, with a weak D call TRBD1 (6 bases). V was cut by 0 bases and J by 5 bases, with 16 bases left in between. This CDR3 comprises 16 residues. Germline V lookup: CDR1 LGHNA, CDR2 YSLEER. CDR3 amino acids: CASSQDNRALGETQYF. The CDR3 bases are TGCGCCAGCAGCCAAGATAACAGGGCCCTCGGGGAGACCCAGTACTTC.

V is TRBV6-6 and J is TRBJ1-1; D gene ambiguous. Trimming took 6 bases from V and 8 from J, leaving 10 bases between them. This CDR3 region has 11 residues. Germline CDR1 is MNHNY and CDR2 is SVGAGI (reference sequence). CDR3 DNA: TGTGCCAGCAGCCACAGCCTCGAAGCTTTCTTT. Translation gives CASSHSLEAFF.

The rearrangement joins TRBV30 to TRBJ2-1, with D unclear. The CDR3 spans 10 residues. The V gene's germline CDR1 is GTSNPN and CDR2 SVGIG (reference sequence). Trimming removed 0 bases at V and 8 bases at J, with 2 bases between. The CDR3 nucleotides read TGTGCCTGGAGTGTATATGAGCAGTTCTTC. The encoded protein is CAWSVYEQFF.

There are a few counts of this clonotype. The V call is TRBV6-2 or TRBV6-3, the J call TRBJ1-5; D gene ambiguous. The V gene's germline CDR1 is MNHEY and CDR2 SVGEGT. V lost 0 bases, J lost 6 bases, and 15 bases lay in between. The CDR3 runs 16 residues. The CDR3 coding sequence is TGTGCCAGCAGTTACTCGGGCCGAGGGCTAGGTCAGCCCCAGCATTTT. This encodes CASSYSGRGLGQPQHF.

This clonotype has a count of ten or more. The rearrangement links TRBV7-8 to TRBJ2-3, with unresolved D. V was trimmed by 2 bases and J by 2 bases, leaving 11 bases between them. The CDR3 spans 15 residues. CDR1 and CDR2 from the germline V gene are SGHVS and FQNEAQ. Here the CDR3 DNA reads TGTGCCAGCAGCTTAACAGAGGCCTCCACAGATACGCAGTATTTT. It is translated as CASSLTEASTDTQYF.

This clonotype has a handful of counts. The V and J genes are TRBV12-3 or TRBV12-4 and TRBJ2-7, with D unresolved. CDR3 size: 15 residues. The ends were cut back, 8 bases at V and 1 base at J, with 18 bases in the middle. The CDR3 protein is CASLKLGTGSYEQYF. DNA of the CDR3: TGTGCCAGCCTTAAGCTGGGAACGGGTTCCTACGAGCAGTACTTC.

Here the CDR3 DNA reads TGCAGTGCTAGAGGGGGGGACAGCGACTACGAGCAGTACTTC. Amino acid sequence: CSARGGDSDYEQYF. This chain links TRBV20-1 with TRBJ2-7, with TRBD1 as a possible D gene (7 bases). V was clipped by 1 base and J by 3 bases, with 13 bases between them. The CDR3 consists of 14 residues. The germline gives CDR1 DFQATT, CDR2 SNEGSKA (reference sequence).

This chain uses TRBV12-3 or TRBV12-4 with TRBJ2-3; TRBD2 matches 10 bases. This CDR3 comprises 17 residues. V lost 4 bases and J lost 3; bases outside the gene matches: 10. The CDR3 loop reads CASSSPPGLAKTDTQYF. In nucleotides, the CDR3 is TGTGCCAGCAGTTCGCCGCCGGGACTAGCGAAGACAGATACGCAGTATTTT.

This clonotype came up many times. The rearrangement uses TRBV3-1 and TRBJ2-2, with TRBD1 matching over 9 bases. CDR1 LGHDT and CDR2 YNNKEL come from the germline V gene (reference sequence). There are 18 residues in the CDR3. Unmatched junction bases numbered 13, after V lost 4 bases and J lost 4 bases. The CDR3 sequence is CASSRRTGEHFSTGELFF. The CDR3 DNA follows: TGTGCCAGCAGCCGGAGGACAGGGGAACACTTCTCCACCGGGGAGCTGTTTTTT.

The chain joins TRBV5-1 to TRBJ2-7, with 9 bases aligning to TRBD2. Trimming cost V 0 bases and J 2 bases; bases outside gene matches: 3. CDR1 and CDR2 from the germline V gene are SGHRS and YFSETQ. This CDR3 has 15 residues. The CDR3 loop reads CASSLEASGAYEQYF. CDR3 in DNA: TGCGCCAGCAGCTTGGAGGCTAGCGGGGCCTACGAGCAGTACTTC.

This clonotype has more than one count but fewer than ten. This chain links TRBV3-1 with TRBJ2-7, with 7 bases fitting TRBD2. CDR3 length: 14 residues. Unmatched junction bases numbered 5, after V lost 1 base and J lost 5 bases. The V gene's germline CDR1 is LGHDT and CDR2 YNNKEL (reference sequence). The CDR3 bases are TGTGCCAGCAGCCAAGCGGGACTACCCCACGAGCAGTACTTC. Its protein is CASSQAGLPHEQYF.

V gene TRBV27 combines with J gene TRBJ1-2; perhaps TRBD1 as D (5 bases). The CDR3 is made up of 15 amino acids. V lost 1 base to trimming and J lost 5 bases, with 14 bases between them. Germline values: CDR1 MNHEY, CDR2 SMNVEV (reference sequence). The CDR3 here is CASSLYPAGFYGYTF. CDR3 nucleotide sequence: TGTGCCAGCAGTTTATACCCCGCAGGGTTTTATGGCTACACCTTC.

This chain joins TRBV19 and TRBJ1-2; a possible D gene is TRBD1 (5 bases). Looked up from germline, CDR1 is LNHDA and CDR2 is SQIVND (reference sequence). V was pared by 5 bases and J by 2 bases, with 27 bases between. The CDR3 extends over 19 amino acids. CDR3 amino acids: CASSLLTAPMSPPNYGYTF. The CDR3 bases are TGTGCCAGTAGTCTCCTGACAGCTCCGATGTCTCCTCCAAACTATGGCTACACCTTC.

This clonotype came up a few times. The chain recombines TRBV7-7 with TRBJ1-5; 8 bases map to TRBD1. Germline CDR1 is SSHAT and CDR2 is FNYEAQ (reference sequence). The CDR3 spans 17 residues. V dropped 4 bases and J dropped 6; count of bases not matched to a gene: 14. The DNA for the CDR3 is TGTGCCAGCAGCTACGGACAGGGTGGGCCCCCGCGTCAGCCCCAGCATTTT. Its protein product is CASSYGQGGPPRQPQHF. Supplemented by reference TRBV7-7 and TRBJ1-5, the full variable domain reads GAGVSQSPRYKVTKRGQDVTLRCDPISSHATLYWYQQALGQGPEFLTYFNYEAQPDKSGLPSDRFSAERPEGSISTLTIQRTEQRDSAMYRCASSYGQGGPPRQPQHFGDGTRLSIL.

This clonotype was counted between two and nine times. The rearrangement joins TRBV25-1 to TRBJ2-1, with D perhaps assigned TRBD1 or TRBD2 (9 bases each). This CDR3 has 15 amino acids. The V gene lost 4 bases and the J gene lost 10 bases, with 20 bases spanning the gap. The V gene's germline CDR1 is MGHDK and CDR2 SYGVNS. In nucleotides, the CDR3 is TGTGCCAGCAGTGTCAGGGCTAGCGGGACAGGGGAGCAGTTCTTC. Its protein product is CASSVRASGTGEQFF.

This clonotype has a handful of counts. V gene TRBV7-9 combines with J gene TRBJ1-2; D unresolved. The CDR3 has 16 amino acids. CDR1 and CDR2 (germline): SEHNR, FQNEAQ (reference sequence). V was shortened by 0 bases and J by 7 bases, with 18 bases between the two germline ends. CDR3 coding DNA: TGTGCCAGCAGCTTAGCCCTCCTGACGTGGGCCCGTGGCTACACCTTC. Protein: CASSLALLTWARGYTF.

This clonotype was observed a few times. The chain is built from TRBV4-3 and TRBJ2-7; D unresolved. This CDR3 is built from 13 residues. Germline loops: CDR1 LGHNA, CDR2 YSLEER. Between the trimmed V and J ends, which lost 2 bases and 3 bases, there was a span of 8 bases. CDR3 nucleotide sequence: TGCGCCAGCAGCCAATGGATGGACTACGAGCAGTACTTC. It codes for CASSQWMDYEQYF.

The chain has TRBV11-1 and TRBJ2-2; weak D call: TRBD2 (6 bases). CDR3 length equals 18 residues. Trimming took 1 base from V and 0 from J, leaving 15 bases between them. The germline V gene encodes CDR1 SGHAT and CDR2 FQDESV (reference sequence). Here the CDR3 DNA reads TGTGCCAGCAGCTTAGGAACACTAGCAGACACGAACACCGGGGAGCTGTTTTTT. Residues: CASSLGTLADTNTGELFF.

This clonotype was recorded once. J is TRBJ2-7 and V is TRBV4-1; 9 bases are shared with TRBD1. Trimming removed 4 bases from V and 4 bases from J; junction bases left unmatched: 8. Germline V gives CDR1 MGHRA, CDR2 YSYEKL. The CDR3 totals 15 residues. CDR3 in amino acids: CASSPWTGELYEQYF. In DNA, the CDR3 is TGCGCCAGCAGCCCTTGGACAGGGGAATTGTACGAGCAGTACTTC.

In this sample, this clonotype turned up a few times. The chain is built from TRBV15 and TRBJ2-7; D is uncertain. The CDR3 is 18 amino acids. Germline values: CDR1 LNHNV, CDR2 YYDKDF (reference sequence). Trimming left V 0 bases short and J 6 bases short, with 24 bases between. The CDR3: CATSRDPVRGPTLVEQYF. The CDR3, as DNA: TGTGCCACCAGCAGAGATCCGGTTCGAGGACCCACTTTAGTCGAGCAGTACTTC.